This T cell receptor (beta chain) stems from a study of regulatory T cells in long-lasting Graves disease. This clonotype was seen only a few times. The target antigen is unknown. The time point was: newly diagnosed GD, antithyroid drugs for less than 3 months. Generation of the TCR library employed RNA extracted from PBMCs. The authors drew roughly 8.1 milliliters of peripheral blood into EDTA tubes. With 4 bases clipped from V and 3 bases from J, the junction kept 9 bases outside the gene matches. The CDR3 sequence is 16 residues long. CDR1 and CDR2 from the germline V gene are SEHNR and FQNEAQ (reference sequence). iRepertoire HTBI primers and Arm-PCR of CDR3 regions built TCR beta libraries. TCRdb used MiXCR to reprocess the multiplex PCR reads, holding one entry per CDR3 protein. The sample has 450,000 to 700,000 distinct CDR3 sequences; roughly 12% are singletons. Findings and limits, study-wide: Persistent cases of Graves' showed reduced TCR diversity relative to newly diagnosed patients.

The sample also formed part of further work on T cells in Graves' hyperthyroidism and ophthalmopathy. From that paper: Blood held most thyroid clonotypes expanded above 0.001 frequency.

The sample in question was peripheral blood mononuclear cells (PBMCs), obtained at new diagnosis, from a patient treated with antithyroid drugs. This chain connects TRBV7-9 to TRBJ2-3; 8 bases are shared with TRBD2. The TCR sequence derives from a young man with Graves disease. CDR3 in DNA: TGTGCCAGCAGCTCCCTCCCGGGAGGGTGGACAGATACGCAGTATTTT. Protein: CASSSLPGGWTDTQYF.